What follows are 13 T cell receptor beta chains derived from one specimen sequenced in a study of blood T cell repertoires in COVID-19. Libraries were prepared by immunoSEQ multiplex PCR; TCRdb keeps only in-frame clonotypes and omits some of them. The sample shows 90,000 or so clones, roughly 85% of them seen only once. Source material: peripheral blood. The receptors come from a man aged 55 to 70 with acute or convalescent COVID-19.

The V call is TRBV6-5, the J call TRBJ1-1, with 8 bases identical to TRBD1. V gave up 5 bases and J gave up 8 bases; unmatched junction bases: 7. There are 13 residues in the CDR3. From germline, CDR1 is MNHEY and CDR2 SVGAGI. The CDR3 region is CASSLFRGQEAFF. In nucleotides, the CDR3 is TGTGCCAGCAGTCTCTTCAGGGGGCAGGAAGCTTTCTTT.

The table lists this clone with a count of one. J is TRBJ2-3 and V is TRBV29-1; 9 bases agree with TRBD2. The germline gives CDR1 SQVTM, CDR2 ANQGSEA. There are 17 residues in the CDR3. Trimming cost V 5 bases and J 4 bases; bases outside gene matches: 16. The DNA of the CDR3 is TGCAGCGTTATGTACAGCGGGGGCCGCGGGGGGGCAGATACGCAGTATTTT. Translated: CSVMYSGGRGGADTQYF.

This sequence joins TRBV4-3 and TRBJ1-3; TRBD1 matches 9 bases. J was trimmed by 2 bases and V by 0 bases; bases with no gene match: 8. Looked up from germline, CDR1 is LGHNA and CDR2 is YSLEER. CDR3 length: 18 residues. CDR3 bases: TGCGCCAGCAGCCAAGATCCAGGACAGGGGAGGGCTGGAAACACCATATATTTT. It is translated as CASSQDPGQGRAGNTIYF.

This clone has only one observation. The chain uses TRBV29-1 and TRBJ1-3; a weak D match, TRBD1 (5 bases). CDR3 length: 13 amino acids. Germline CDR1 is SQVTM and CDR2 is ANQGSEA. Trimming left V 5 bases short and J 0 bases short, with 8 bases between. CDR3 sequence reads: CSVSTVSGNTIYF. CDR3 sequence (DNA): TGCAGCGTTTCGACAGTCTCTGGAAACACCATATATTTT.

This clone was picked up one time. V and J are TRBV5-4 and TRBJ1-3; D is ambiguous. V was pared by 1 base and J by 0 bases, with 14 bases between. The germline V gene encodes CDR1 SGHNT and CDR2 YYREEE (reference sequence). The CDR3 runs to 17 residues. CDR3 nucleotides: TGTGCCAGCAGCTTGAGACCCGGGATGAGCTCTGGAAACACCATATATTTT. Translating gives CASSLRPGMSSGNTIYF.

The chain has TRBV3-1 (or the pseudogene TRBV3-2) and TRBJ2-2; D uncertain. Germline V gives CDR1 LGHDT, CDR2 YNNKEL (reference sequence). V was pared by 4 bases and J by 3 bases, with 3 bases between. The CDR3 spans 12 residues. DNA for the CDR3: TGTGCCAGCAGCCCCTACACCGGGGAGCTGTTTTTT. This encodes CASSPYTGELFF.

This rearrangement joins TRBV6-7 to TRBJ2-3, with a weak D call TRBD2 (5 bases). TRBV6-7 has ORF status, its function being uncertain. Trimming removed 10 bases from V and 0 bases from J, with 11 bases in between. This CDR3 has 13 residues. CDR3 region: CAIRRGSTDTQYF. The CDR3 bases are TGTGCCATCAGACGGGGAAGCACAGATACGCAGTATTTT.

The chain uses TRBV5-8 and TRBJ2-5; D is possibly TRBD2 (6 bases). The length of the CDR3 is 11 residues. Per germline, CDR1 SGHTS and CDR2 YDEGEE. Trimming cost V 5 bases and J 7 bases, with 9 bases left between them. CDR3: CASSIGGTQYF. Written as DNA, the CDR3 is TGTGCCAGCAGTATCGGGGGGACCCAGTACTTC.

The rearrangement uses TRBV11-2 and TRBJ2-3, with D maybe TRBD2 (6 bases). The length of the CDR3 is 17 residues. Germline CDR1 is SGHAT and CDR2 is FQNNGV. V was shortened by 5 bases and J by 1 base, with 19 bases between the two germline ends. As DNA, the CDR3 is TGTGCCAGCAGCCCTCACCCGACTAGGTTTGGCACAGATACGCAGTATTTT. Protein sequence: CASSPHPTRFGTDTQYF.

This chain links TRBV4-1 with TRBJ1-6; 7 bases match TRBD1. Germline loops: CDR1 MGHRA, CDR2 YSYEKL. V was pared by 2 bases and J by 10 bases, with 8 bases of the junction left unmatched. CDR3 length equals 15 residues. CDR3 DNA: TGCGCCAGCAGCCAACCTCTAGGGGGCGGCTCACCCCTCCACTTT. It specifies CASSQPLGGGSPLHF.

The chain couples TRBV9 to TRBJ2-7, with 13 nucleotides matching TRBD2. CDR1 is SGDLS and CDR2 is YYNGEE in the germline V gene. With V trimmed by 0 bases and J by 3 bases, 12 bases remained unmatched. The CDR3 spans 19 residues. CDR3 DNA sequence: TGTGCCAGCAGCGTAGGCGTAAGGACTAGCGGGGGCATGCTCTACGAGCAGTACTTC. Its translation: CASSVGVRTSGGMLYEQYF.

The rearrangement uses TRBV6-2 or TRBV6-3 and TRBJ2-7; TRBD2 is a possible D gene (5 bases). CDR3 length: 16 residues. Germline V gene lookup returns CDR1 MNHEY and CDR2 SVGEGT. Trimming shortened V by 4 bases and J by 4 bases, and 20 bases separated the two germline ends. The CDR3 coding sequence is TGTGCCAGCAGTTCCCCATCTGGGCGGGCCATATACGAGCAGTACTTC. This encodes CASSSPSGRAIYEQYF.

The rearrangement links TRBV6-5 to TRBJ1-5; weak D call: TRBD1 (6 bases). The CDR3 runs 14 residues. Germline V gene data show CDR1 as MNHEY and CDR2 as SVGAGI. Deletions cut 7 bases from V and 4 bases from J, with 14 bases between. As DNA, the CDR3 is TGTGCCAGCACCCCGGGGGGGCAAAATCAGCCCCAGCATTTT. Residues: CASTPGGQNQPQHF.